A selection of T cell receptor beta chains follows, all from one sample in a study of T cell responses to AZD1222 COVID-19 vaccine. Assay used: immunoSEQ multiplex PCR; TCRdb lists only in-frame clones, some missing. The data show tens of thousands of clones, around 82% seen once. Specimen: peripheral blood, collected on day 0 of AZD1222 vaccination. The source is an adult in good health. Each CDR3 is given with its conserved first and last residue. The order of the fields is V gene, clone size, J gene, D gene, CDR3 DNA, CDR3 protein. The D gene is left open where the match is weak. The size of a clone is reported for some rows only, either as once, few or many, or as a class for expanded clones.

TRBV10-3	NA	TRBJ1-3	TRBD1	TGTGCCATCACCAGACAGGGTACGGGAAACACCATATATTTT	CAITRQGTGNTIYF
TRBV28	NA	TRBJ1-5	NA	TGTGCCAGCGGATGGGCGCTGGGGGGCAATCAGCCCCAGCATTTT	CASGWALGGNQPQHF
TRBV14	NA	TRBJ1-2	NA	TGTGCCAGCAGCCAAGCGTCGGGGAGGGTATATGGCTACACCTTC	CASSQASGRVYGYTF
TRBV6-5	few	TRBJ2-5	NA	TGTGCCAGCAGTTACCCCTCGGGGCAGGGAGAGACCCAGTACTTC	CASSYPSGQGETQYF
TRBV2	NA	TRBJ2-1	NA	TGTGCCAGCAGTCCAGCCTCGCAGGGGCGCTTTGATATCTCCTACAATGAGCAGTTCTTC	CASSPASQGRFDISYNEQFF
TRBV28	NA	TRBJ1-2	TRBD1	TGTGCCAGCAGTTTGGCGGGGACAGGGGGTGTTGGCTACACCTTC	CASSLAGTGGVGYTF
TRBV11-2	NA	TRBJ2-3	NA	TGTGCCAGCAGCTTAGGCAGGGGATGGGCAGATACGCAGTATTTT	CASSLGRGWADTQYF
TRBV29-1	NA	TRBJ2-1	TRBD1	TGCAGCGTTGTAAAGGGGACAGGGGGCAATGAGCAGTTCTTC	CSVVKGTGGNEQFF
TRBV6-2/TRBV6-3	NA	TRBJ1-2	TRBD1	TGTGCCAGCAGTCTCGAGACAGGGGGCGGCTATGGCTACACCTTC	CASSLETGGGYGYTF
TRBV7-8	NA	TRBJ1-3	NA	TGTGCCAGCAGGTCGGACAGCTCTGGAAACACCATATATTTT	CASRSDSSGNTIYF
TRBV2	NA	TRBJ1-4	NA	TGTGCCAGCAGTAGGGACGGAATTGGAACTAATGAAAAACTGTTTTTT	CASSRDGIGTNEKLFF